This TCR beta chain comes out of a study of OX40 agonist ivuxolimab in advanced cancers. Looking at the study overall: A partial response was reached by three patients: one with hepatocellular carcinoma and two with cutaneous melanoma. Study results and caveats: There was clonal expansion of CD4+ and CD8+ blood T cells by week 6 at 0.1 to 3.0 mg/kg.

In the case of this clone: Antigen unknown.

The CDR3 has 19 amino acids. V lost 2 bases, J lost 0 bases, and 10 bases stayed unmatched. Germline CDR1 SNHLY, CDR2 FYNNEI. Systemic immunosuppression or a history of autoimmune disease excluded patients. Researchers took blood at baseline, on cycle 4 day 1, and on cycle 7 day 1. Profiling relied on immunoSEQ multiplex PCR, and the TCRdb table lists in-frame clones only, not all of them. The table shows some 97,000 clones, with around 93% occurring only once. The sample in question was CD4+ or CD8+ T cells sorted from blood, obtained in a trial of the OX40 agonist ivuxolimab. The chain has TRBV2 and TRBJ2-3, with TRBD2 matching 11 bases. This clonotype was sampled from an adult with an advanced solid tumor such as melanoma, head and neck, liver or kidney cancer. The CDR3 DNA reads TGTGCCAGCAGTGAAATGGGACTAGCGGAAGACCTGAGCACAGATACGCAGTATTTT. Protein sequence: CASSEMGLAEDLSTDTQYF.